The TCR beta chain under discussion was sequenced for a study of identical twins. Overall study results and limits: Cord blood's abundant beta clonotypes had fewer insertions, unlike memory repertoires.

Remarks on this clonotype: Its target is unknown.

V lost 1 base and J lost 3; bases outside the gene matches: 4. Germline V gene sequence: CDR1 KGHDR, CDR2 SFDVKD. There are 17 residues in the CDR3. A universal primer binding site was introduced by template switching. The final cDNA contained unique molecular identifiers. TCRdb ran MiXCR on the 5' RACE reads and lists one entry per CDR3 protein. The table lists hundreds of thousands of distinct CDR3 sequences, around 7.4% of them singletons. The data also belong to a second study, concerning yellow fever vaccine responses in identical twins.

The chain is built from TRBV24-1 and TRBJ2-3; 12 bases fit TRBD1. Source material: PBMCs. The sequence derives from a woman between 18 and 29 years old in good health. CDR3 bases: TGTGCCACCAGTGATTTCCCGGGACAGGGGGCTACAGATACGCAGTATTTT. Amino acids: CATSDFPGQGATDTQYF.